The 22 T cell receptor beta chains reported below all come from one sample, sequenced in a study of technical replicates of blood from several donors. Here immunoSEQ multiplex PCR was the method, and the copy in TCRdb shows in-frame clones only, minus some. The sample lists 79,000 or so clones, just under 95% occurring once. Sequenced: T cells isolated from PBMCs. These receptors all stem from a human donor in good health.

This rearrangement joins TRBV5-1 to TRBJ2-1, with 10 bases aligning to TRBD2. V lost 5 bases and J lost 0; bases outside the gene matches: 5. Germline V CDR1 and CDR2: SGHRS, YFSETQ. The CDR3 consists of 16 residues. Here the CDR3 DNA reads TGCGCCAGCAGGACAGCTAGCGGGAGCTCCTACAATGAGCAGTTCTTC. It codes for CASRTASGSSYNEQFF. The complete variable domain, with remaining parts taken from reference TRBV5-1 and TRBJ2-1, reads KAGVTQTPRYLIKTRGQQVTLSCSPISGHRSVSWYQQTPGQGLQFLFEYFSETQRNKGNFPGRFSGRQFSNSRSEMNVSTLELGDSALYLCASRTASGSSYNEQFFGPGTRLTVL.

This clone was recorded once. The genes are TRBV29-1 and TRBJ2-7; 9 bases match TRBD1. Trimming cost V 0 bases and J 6 bases; bases outside gene matches: 9. CDR1 and CDR2 from the germline V gene are SQVTM and ANQGSEA. The CDR3 is 15 residues long. The CDR3 is CSVEEIDRGSGEQYF. The CDR3 DNA sequence: TGCAGCGTTGAAGAAATTGACAGGGGGTCGGGCGAGCAGTACTTC.

The CDR3 DNA reads TGTGCCAGCAGTTTTTCGCGGGTCTCCTACGAGCAGTACTTC. This encodes CASSFSRVSYEQYF. The chain has TRBV28 and TRBJ2-7; a weak D match, TRBD2 (5 bases). This CDR3 region has 14 residues. V lost 3 bases to trimming and J lost 0 bases, with 9 bases between them. Germline assignment: CDR1 MDHEN and CDR2 SYDVKM.

This sequence joins TRBV5-4 and TRBJ2-7, with 7 bases aligning to TRBD2. The CDR3 contains 15 residues. Germline CDR1 and CDR2: SGHNT and YYREEE (reference sequence). After removal of 0 bases from V and 5 bases from J, the junction contained 8 bases not matched to a gene. The CDR3 loop is CASSLEVGGAHEQYF. The CDR3 nucleotides are TGTGCCAGCAGCTTGGAAGTGGGAGGGGCCCACGAGCAGTACTTC.

The chain employs TRBV18 and TRBJ1-1; 9 nucleotides align to TRBD1. The CDR3 extends over 16 amino acids. CDR1 KGHSH and CDR2 LQKENI come from the germline V gene. J gave up 4 bases and V 4 bases, and 10 bases lay outside the gene matches. Here the CDR3 reads CASSLYPQGAGTEAFF. The CDR3 DNA reads TGTGCCAGCTCACTATATCCACAGGGGGCGGGCACTGAAGCTTTCTTT.

The genes are TRBV10-3 and TRBJ1-5; 8 bases fit TRBD1. Losses at the gene ends were 6 bases for V and 7 bases for J; bases not matched to a gene: 8. The CDR3 runs 14 residues. Per the germline V gene, CDR1 is ENHRY and CDR2 is SYGVKD. CDR3 sequence: CAIRETGDGQPQHF. The CDR3 coding sequence is TGTGCCATCAGAGAGACAGGGGATGGGCAGCCCCAGCATTTT.

This rearrangement joins TRBV7-6 to TRBJ2-7; the D is unclear. The CDR3 consists of 14 residues. CDR1 and CDR2 from the germline V gene are SGHVS and FNYEAQ. Between the trimmed V and J ends, which lost 5 bases and 4 bases, there was a span of 15 bases. CDR3 DNA sequence: TGTGCCAGCAGCGCCGTCGGGTTCGGGTACGAGCAGTACTTC. Its protein product is CASSAVGFGYEQYF. The full variable domain, with the rest looked up from reference TRBV7-6 and TRBJ2-7, is GAGVSQSPRYKVTKRGQDVALRCDPISGHVSLYWYRQALGQGPEFLTYFNYEAQQDKSGLPNDRFSAERPEGSISTLTIQRTEQRDSAMYRCASSAVGFGYEQYFGPGTRLTVT.

This clone was recorded a few times. The CDR3 loop is CASSLDRYEQYF. CDR3 coding DNA: TGTGCCAGCAGCTTGGACAGGTACGAGCAGTACTTC. The chain is built from TRBV5-5 and TRBJ2-7; a possible D gene is TRBD1 (5 bases). CDR3 length: 12 amino acids. The germline V and J ends were trimmed by 0 bases and 4 bases, with 5 bases remaining between them. The germline CDR1 and CDR2 sequences are SGHKS and YYEKEE (reference sequence).

This sequence joins TRBV6-4 and TRBJ2-1; 10 nucleotides agree with TRBD2. CDR1 is MRHNA, CDR2 SNTAGT, per germline. The V and J ends lost 8 bases and 0 bases, in that order; junction bases with no gene match: 7. This CDR3 spans 16 amino acids. Here the CDR3 reads CASSLSSGSSYNEQFF. Here the CDR3 DNA reads TGTGCCAGCTCTCTCTCTAGCGGGAGCTCCTACAATGAGCAGTTCTTC.

This chain uses TRBV5-4 with TRBJ2-1, with 9 bases fitting TRBD2. CDR3 length equals 16 residues. Trimming took 4 bases from V and 2 from J; bases not matched to a gene: 7. Germline V gene data show CDR1 as SGHNT and CDR2 as YYREEE (reference sequence). CDR3 sequence reads: CASSALGGRAYNEQFF. CDR3 coding DNA: TGTGCCAGCAGCGCCCTGGGCGGGAGGGCCTACAATGAGCAGTTCTTC.

This chain connects TRBV7-9 to TRBJ2-1; 10 bases line up with TRBD2. The CDR3 has 15 residues. V gave up 3 bases and J gave up 4 bases; unmatched junction bases: 3. The germline CDR1 and CDR2 sequences are SEHNR and FQNEAQ (reference sequence). The CDR3 DNA is TGTGCCAGCAGCTTTCAGCGGGAGGGGTACAATGAGCAGTTCTTC. The encoded protein is CASSFQREGYNEQFF.

This chain links TRBV6-5 with TRBJ2-3; perhaps TRBD1 as D (5 bases). Trimming left V 7 bases short and J 4 bases short, with 12 bases between. Germline CDR1 MNHEY, CDR2 SVGAGI. The CDR3 has 13 amino acids. CDR3 residues: CASTGRGPDTQYF. CDR3 DNA sequence: TGTGCCAGCACAGGGCGAGGTCCAGATACGCAGTATTTT.

This chain links TRBV11-2 with TRBJ2-2; tentatively, D is TRBD2 (5 bases). The CDR3 has 14 residues. Germline V CDR1 and CDR2: SGHAT, FQNNGV. V was pared by 1 base and J by 3 bases, with 6 bases between. As DNA, the CDR3 is TGTGCCAGCAGCTTAGGCGGGTACACCGGGGAGCTGTTTTTT. Its translation: CASSLGGYTGELFF. The entire variable domain, with the rest obtained from reference TRBV11-2 and TRBJ2-2, is as follows: EAGVAQSPRYKIIEKRQSVAFWCNPISGHATLYWYQQILGQGPKLLIQFQNNGVVDDSQLPKDRFSAERLKGVDSTLKIQPAKLEDSAVYLCASSLGGYTGELFFGEGSRLTVL.

J is TRBJ1-2 and V is TRBV7-2, with 8 bases fitting TRBD1. V dropped 6 bases and J dropped 0; count of bases not matched to a gene: 3. CDR3 size: 14 residues. Germline V CDR1 and CDR2: SGHTA, FQGNSA. CDR3 sequence (DNA): TGTGCCAGCAGTTTACAGGGGGCTAACTATGGCTACACCTTC. Its protein is CASSLQGANYGYTF.

This chain links TRBV6-1 with TRBJ1-2; weak D call: TRBD1 (5 bases). CDR1 and CDR2 (germline): MNHNS, SASEGT. With 4 bases removed from V and 8 bases from J, the gap between germline ends came to 17 bases. CDR3 length: 14 amino acids. CDR3 DNA: TGTGCCAGCAGTGGGGGGGTATACGGATGGGGCTACACCTTC. Translation gives CASSGGVYGWGYTF.

The chain joins TRBV9 to TRBJ2-5; 7 nucleotides match TRBD1. Germline values: CDR1 SGDLS, CDR2 YYNGEE. Trimming at V came to 0 bases and at J to 5 bases, leaving 4 bases not matched to a gene. This CDR3 spans 14 amino acids. This CDR3 is CASSVGTGMETQYF. In DNA form, the CDR3 reads TGTGCCAGCAGCGTAGGGACAGGTATGGAGACCCAGTACTTC. Looking up the rest from reference TRBV9 and TRBJ2-5 gives the full variable domain: DSGVTQTPKHLITATGQRVTLRCSPRSGDLSVYWYQQSLDQGLQFLIQYYNGEERAKGNILERFSAQQFPDLHSELNLSSLELGDSALYFCASSVGTGMETQYFGPGTRLLVL.

V gene TRBV19 combines with J gene TRBJ2-1; D perhaps matches TRBD2 (5 bases). Germline V lookup: CDR1 LNHDA, CDR2 SQIVND (reference sequence). V was clipped by 6 bases and J by 3 bases, with 12 bases between them. This CDR3 contains 14 residues. The CDR3 nucleotides read TGTGCCAGTAGCGAGCGGAGGTACTACAATGAGCAGTTCTTC. Protein sequence: CASSERRYYNEQFF.

The chain joins TRBV18 to TRBJ2-1, with 9 bases matching TRBD1. Per germline, CDR1 KGHSH and CDR2 LQKENI. Losses at the gene ends were 1 base for V and 8 bases for J; bases not matched to a gene: 3. The CDR3 is 14 residues long. The CDR3, as DNA: TGTGCCAGCTCACCACGACAGGGGGGTCATGAGCAGTTCTTC. This translates into CASSPRQGGHEQFF.

The J gene is TRBJ2-1, the V gene TRBV7-2; possible D gene TRBD1, 7 bases. The V and J ends lost 5 bases and 15 bases respectively, with 23 bases between them. The CDR3 loop spans 14 amino acids. Per the germline V gene, CDR1 is SGHTA and CDR2 is FQGNSA. CDR3 residues: CASSPPAGTVKRFF. The CDR3 DNA reads as TGTGCCAGCAGCCCGCCCGCGGGGACAGTAAAGCGGTTCTTC.

This chain joins TRBV28 and TRBJ1-1; maybe TRBD1 (6 bases). CDR1 MDHEN and CDR2 SYDVKM come from the germline V gene. This CDR3 has 13 residues. The V end lost 8 bases, the J end lost 4 bases, and 14 bases lay between the germline ends. Here the CDR3 reads CASRPGGGTEAFF. In DNA form, the CDR3 reads TGTGCCAGCCGACCGGGAGGGGGCACTGAAGCTTTCTTT.

The gene calls are TRBV29-1 and TRBJ2-7, with D possibly being TRBD1 (7 bases). The germline CDR1 and CDR2 sequences are SQVTM and ANQGSEA. The CDR3 has 15 amino acids. V shed 4 bases and J shed 3 bases, with 19 bases lying between them. The CDR3 spells CSVVMRQGGFYEQYF. The CDR3 coding sequence is TGCAGCGTTGTAATGCGACAGGGAGGTTTCTACGAGCAGTACTTC.

This clone turned up a few times. V gene TRBV30 combines with J gene TRBJ1-1; D is possibly TRBD1 (5 bases). V shed 4 bases and J shed 0 bases, with 6 bases lying between them. The CDR3 spans 12 residues. In germline, CDR1 is GTSNPN, CDR2 SVGIG (reference sequence). The CDR3 reads CAWTGLNTEAFF. The CDR3, as DNA: TGTGCCTGGACAGGGTTGAACACTGAAGCTTTCTTT.